This T cell receptor beta chain was identified in a study of blood T cell repertoires in COVID-19. The CDR3 sequence is 13 residues long. The assay was immunoSEQ multiplex PCR, and TCRdb's table has in-frame clones only and misses some. The sample contains 250,000 to 350,000 clones, roughly 86% of which appear only once. The TCR sequence derives from a woman aged 50 to 65 who had been exposed to COVID-19. Material: PBMCs or T cells enriched from blood (not recorded which). The chain has TRBV21-1 and TRBJ1-2. TRBV21-1 is tagged as a pseudogene. The CDR3 sequence: CASSKCALGGYTF. The CDR3 region has the DNA TGTGCCAGCAGCAAATGCGCCCTAGGAGGCTACACCTTC.